The 23 T cell receptor beta chains presented below share a single source sample, sequenced in a study of T-cell reconstitution after alpha-beta-depleted transplantation in children. Unique molecular identifiers were used in preparing the TCRbeta library. TCRdb reanalysed the PCR reads using MiXCR and keeps one entry per CDR3 protein. The sample carries 250,000 to 300,000 distinct CDR3 sequences, approximately 9.6% recorded once. The sequencing used PBMCs from the stem cell graft donor, collected from the stem cell graft. These receptor sequences come from a human donor who donated a stem cell graft to a child with SCID.

This clonotype showed up just a few times. The V gene is TRBV18, the J gene TRBJ1-4; D is unresolved. Trimming left V 5 bases short and J 7 bases short, with 14 bases between. The CDR3 is made up of 14 amino acids. The germline gives CDR1 KGHSH, CDR2 LQKENI. CDR3 residues: CASSAGAGGEKLFF. CDR3 in DNA: TGTGCCAGCTCAGCCGGAGCGGGCGGTGAAAAACTGTTTTTT.

The sample holds a few counts of this clonotype. This chain joins TRBV7-9 and TRBJ1-1; the match to TRBD1 covers 9 bases. In germline, CDR1 is SEHNR, CDR2 FQNEAQ (reference sequence). The CDR3 is 15 amino acids. The V gene end was trimmed by 2 bases and the J gene end by 1 base; junction bases not matched to a gene: 2. The CDR3 nucleotides are TGTGCCAGCAGCTTATGGGACAGGGAGAACACTGAAGCTTTCTTT. It specifies CASSLWDRENTEAFF.

This clonotype has a count of ten or more. V usage is TRBV12-3 or TRBV12-4 and J usage is TRBJ1-2, with D perhaps matching TRBD1 (6 bases). V lost 0 bases and J lost 4, with 15 bases in between. This CDR3 is 16 amino acids long. CDR3 in DNA: TGTGCCAGCAGTTTAGCCATACAGGGAGTCAGCTATGGCTACACCTTC. This sequence encodes CASSLAIQGVSYGYTF.

In this sample, this clonotype turned up a few times. The chain joins TRBV5-1 to TRBJ2-7; perhaps TRBD2 as D (5 bases). V was trimmed by 5 bases and J by 5 bases, leaving 14 bases between them. CDR3 length equals 13 residues. The V gene's germline CDR1 is SGHRS and CDR2 YFSETQ. For the CDR3, the DNA is TGCGCCAGCAGAACGGGATTAACCAACGAGCAGTACTTC. Translation: CASRTGLTNEQYF.

This sequence joins TRBV27 and TRBJ2-7, with 7 bases aligning to TRBD2. J was trimmed by 1 base and V by 5 bases; bases with no gene match: 8. This CDR3 is 15 amino acids long. Germline assignment: CDR1 MNHEY and CDR2 SMNVEV (reference sequence). The CDR3 here is CASSPVAGVSYEQYF. DNA for the CDR3: TGTGCCAGCAGTCCGGTGGCGGGGGTGTCCTACGAGCAGTACTTC.

A word on this clonotype: The limits of the CDR3 on the DNA are not certain, so only TCRdb's listed CDR3 is given. The V call is TRBV5-1, the J call TRBJ1-4. Inclusive of both ends, the CDR3 amounts to 17 amino acids. Germline V gene sequence: CDR1 SGHRS, CDR2 YFSETQ. CDR3 amino acids: CASSFGEGGGGNEKLFF.

This sequence joins TRBV7-8 and TRBJ1-4; a weak D match, TRBD1 (5 bases). Germline CDR1 SGHVS, CDR2 FQNEAQ. CDR3 size: 14 residues. Trimming pared 3 bases from V and 8 bases from J, leaving 13 bases between. The CDR3 nucleotides are TGTGCCAGCAGCTTGTACACCGGGACCGAAAAACTGTTTTTT. Its protein is CASSLYTGTEKLFF. The full variable domain, in which reference TRBV7-8 and TRBJ1-4 provide the parts outside the CDR3, is GAGVSQSPRYKVAKRGQDVALRCDPISGHVSLFWYQQALGQGPEFLTYFQNEAQLDKSGLPSDRFFAERPEGSVSTLKIQRTQQEDSAVYLCASSLYTGTEKLFFGSGTQLSVL.

The rearrangement links TRBV19 to TRBJ2-2; D might be TRBD1 or TRBD2, each matching 5 bases. Germline CDR1 is LNHDA and CDR2 is SQIVND (reference sequence). The length of the CDR3 is 14 residues. V was trimmed by 9 bases and J by 7 bases, leaving 18 bases between them. This chain's CDR3 is CASHKRGQGGELFF. The CDR3 DNA follows: TGTGCCAGCCATAAAAGAGGGCAGGGCGGGGAGCTGTTTTTT.

This clonotype was observed a handful of times. The chain combines TRBV5-1 with TRBJ2-1; D not resolved. The CDR3 has 13 residues. Trimming took 1 base from V and 7 from J, leaving 9 bases between them. Per the germline V gene, CDR1 is SGHRS and CDR2 is YFSETQ. The CDR3 spells CASSLQTVNEQFF. Written as DNA, the CDR3 is TGCGCCAGCAGCTTGCAAACAGTTAATGAGCAGTTCTTC.

The chain couples TRBV7-9 to TRBJ1-2; tentative D call: TRBD1 (5 bases). CDR1 and CDR2 from the germline V gene are SEHNR and FQNEAQ (reference sequence). This CDR3 contains 15 residues. The ends were cut back, 2 bases at V and 0 bases at J, with 10 bases in the middle. This CDR3 is CASSLQGGPNYGYTF. CDR3 DNA: TGTGCCAGCAGCTTACAGGGTGGTCCTAACTATGGCTACACCTTC.

This chain joins TRBV7-2 and TRBJ2-7; D might be TRBD1 or TRBD2, each matching 5 bases. V lost 5 bases to trimming and J lost 5 bases, with 13 bases between them. The CDR3 sequence is 13 residues long. The germline V gene encodes CDR1 SGHTA and CDR2 FQGNSA. The CDR3 nucleotides are TGTGCCAGCAGCCCCTGGGACCGTAACGAGCAGTACTTC. Amino acids: CASSPWDRNEQYF.

This rearrangement joins TRBV6-5 to TRBJ1-1; 8 bases align to TRBD1. The germline CDR1 and CDR2 sequences are MNHEY and SVGAGI. The V segment lost 0 bases and the J segment 0 bases; nucleotides outside the gene matches: 6. The CDR3 is 17 amino acids. CDR3 in amino acids: CASSYSQGGRMNTEAFF. For the CDR3, the DNA is TGTGCCAGCAGTTACTCACAGGGGGGGAGGATGAACACTGAAGCTTTCTTT.

This clonotype was detected only a few times. The rearrangement links TRBV9 to TRBJ2-2; TRBD2 agrees at 12 bases. Germline V CDR1 and CDR2: SGDLS, YYNGEE. The V gene end was trimmed by 4 bases and the J gene end by 3 bases; junction bases not matched to a gene: 4. The length of the CDR3 is 16 residues. CDR3 DNA: TGTGCCAGCAGCCTGCGACTAGCGGGGGACACCGGGGAGCTGTTTTTT. It is translated as CASSLRLAGDTGELFF.

V gene TRBV6-5 combines with J gene TRBJ2-7, with 9 bases that match TRBD1. The trim removed 5 bases at V and 3 bases at J, leaving 14 bases unmatched. CDR1 MNHEY and CDR2 SVGAGI come from the germline V gene. This CDR3 spans 17 amino acids. Written as DNA, the CDR3 is TGTGCCAGCAGTAACAGTCCCGGGACAGGGATCCTCTACGAGCAGTACTTC. Protein: CASSNSPGTGILYEQYF.

V is TRBV3-1 and J is TRBJ1-1, with 9 bases aligning to TRBD1. The CDR3 runs 16 residues. The germline gives CDR1 LGHDT, CDR2 YNNKEL (reference sequence). V lost 4 bases to trimming and J lost 0 bases; unmatched junction nucleotides: 6. This CDR3 reads CASSRGTGSLNTEAFF. The CDR3, as DNA: TGTGCCAGCAGCCGCGGGACAGGGTCATTGAACACTGAAGCTTTCTTT.

This clonotype was seen ten or more times. This chain links TRBV10-3 with TRBJ1-1; unclear D gene. Germline V gene data show CDR1 as ENHRY and CDR2 as SYGVKD. This CDR3 comprises 12 residues. Trimming cost V 8 bases and J 0 bases, with 7 bases left between them. CDR3 bases: TGTGCCATCGGAGCCTTGAACACTGAAGCTTTCTTT. This translates into CAIGALNTEAFF.

This clonotype was observed a handful of times. V gene TRBV18 combines with J gene TRBJ2-7, with a possible D match to TRBD1 (6 bases). The CDR3 consists of 13 residues. Germline assignment: CDR1 KGHSH and CDR2 LQKENI. V was cut by 6 bases and J by 7 bases, with 16 bases left in between. DNA of the CDR3: TGTGCCAGCTCCCCAGACAGGTTAGGGGAGCAGTACTTC. Translating it yields CASSPDRLGEQYF.

This clonotype occurred a few times. The rearrangement uses TRBV7-3 and TRBJ2-3, with D unclear. CDR3 size: 14 residues. V was trimmed by 5 bases and J by 1 base, leaving 10 bases between them. Germline values: CDR1 SGHTA, CDR2 FQGTGA. CDR3 protein: CASSPLSGTDTQYF. CDR3 nucleotides: TGTGCCAGCAGCCCCTTGTCGGGCACAGATACGCAGTATTTT.

V and J are TRBV3-1 and TRBJ2-5; the match to TRBD2 covers 11 bases. V trimming: 4 bases; J trimming: 4 bases; junction bases outside the gene matches: 8. The CDR3 extends over 16 amino acids. CDR1 and CDR2 (germline): LGHDT, YNNKEL (reference sequence). The CDR3 is CASSLRLAGLRETQYF. CDR3 bases: TGTGCCAGCAGCCTCAGACTAGCGGGGTTACGAGAGACCCAGTACTTC.

This chain connects TRBV7-8 to TRBJ1-1, with D unresolved. Germline V CDR1 and CDR2: SGHVS, FQNEAQ. Trimming removed 1 base at V and 5 bases at J, with 8 bases between. CDR3 length: 13 amino acids. Here the CDR3 reads CASSLEAWTEAFF. The CDR3 DNA reads as TGTGCCAGCAGCTTAGAGGCATGGACTGAAGCTTTCTTT.

V gene TRBV3-1 combines with J gene TRBJ1-2; D remains ambiguous. Trimming left V 4 bases short and J 0 bases short, with 12 bases between. CDR3 size: 15 residues. Germline CDR1 LGHDT, CDR2 YNNKEL (reference sequence). In nucleotides, the CDR3 is TGTGCCAGCAGCCGAGAAGTTTGGACTAACTATGGCTACACCTTC. This sequence encodes CASSREVWTNYGYTF.

There are a few counts of this clonotype. The rearrangement links TRBV5-1 to TRBJ2-7; 8 positions agree with TRBD1. CDR3 size: 14 residues. CDR1 SGHRS and CDR2 YFSETQ come from the germline V gene. The J segment lost 9 bases and the V segment lost 4 bases, leaving 12 bases of the junction unmatched. The CDR3 coding sequence is TGCGCCAGCAGCCTGGGACTCAGGGGGCAAGGGCAGTACTTC. Encoded protein: CASSLGLRGQGQYF.

J is TRBJ1-2 and V is TRBV5-1; possible D gene TRBD1, 5 bases. V was shortened by 0 bases and J by 1 base, with 10 bases between the two germline ends. There are 15 residues in the CDR3. Germline CDR1 reads SGHRS; CDR2 reads YFSETQ. CDR3 DNA: TGCGCCAGCAGCTTGGCGGCAGGGATTAACTATGGCTACACCTTC. Translated, it gives CASSLAAGINYGYTF.